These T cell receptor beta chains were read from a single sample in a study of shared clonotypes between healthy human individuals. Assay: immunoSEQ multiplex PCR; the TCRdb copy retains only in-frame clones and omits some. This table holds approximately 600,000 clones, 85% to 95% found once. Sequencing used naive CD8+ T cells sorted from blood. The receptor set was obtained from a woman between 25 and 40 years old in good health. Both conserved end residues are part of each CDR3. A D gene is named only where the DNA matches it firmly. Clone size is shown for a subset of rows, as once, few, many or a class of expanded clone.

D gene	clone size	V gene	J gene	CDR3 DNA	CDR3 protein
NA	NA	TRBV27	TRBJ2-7	TGTGCCAGCAGTTTGCTGGGGAACGACGAGCAGTACTTC	CASSLLGNDEQYF
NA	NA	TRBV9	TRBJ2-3	TGTGCCAGCAGCGACTACCGGGACCTTGCCCCAGATACGCAGTATTTT	CASSDYRDLAPDTQYF
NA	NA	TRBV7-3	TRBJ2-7	TGTGCCAGCAGCCCCCCCCCATGGAGCTCCTACGAGCAGTACTTC	CASSPPPWSSYEQYF
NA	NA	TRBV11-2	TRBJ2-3	TGTGCCAGCAGCTTAGTAACCGAAGTCGGTACGCAGTATTTT	CASSLVTEVGTQYF
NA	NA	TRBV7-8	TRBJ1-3	TGTGCCAGCACGGGGACCGCCACCTCTGGAAACACCATATATTTT	CASTGTATSGNTIYF
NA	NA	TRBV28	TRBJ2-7	TGTGCCAGCAGGGGAGGAGTCGGGGGCAACGAGCAGTACTTC	CASRGGVGGNEQYF
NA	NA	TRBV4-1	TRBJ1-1	TGCGCCAGCAGCCAAGATCACGGGGGGGGAACTGAAGCTTTCTTT	CASSQDHGGGTEAFF
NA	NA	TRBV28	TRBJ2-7	TGTGCCAGCAGTTTGGGGTCGGGATACGAGCAGTACTTC	CASSLGSGYEQYF
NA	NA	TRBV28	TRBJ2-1	TGTGCCAGCAGTCCTGACGAGGGGAGTGAGCAGTTCTTC	CASSPDEGSEQFF
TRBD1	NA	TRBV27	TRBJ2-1	TGTGCCAGCAGAGACAGGGGGGTAAATGAGCAGTTCTTC	CASRDRGVNEQFF
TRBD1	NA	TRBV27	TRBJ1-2	TGTGCCAGCAGTGCAACGGGACAGGCTAACTATGGCTACACCTTC	CASSATGQANYGYTF
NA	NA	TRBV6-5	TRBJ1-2	TGTGCCAGCAGTTTTCCCACGGAGGAGGGAGCTTATGGCTACACCTTC	CASSFPTEEGAYGYTF
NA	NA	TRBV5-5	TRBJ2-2	TGTGCCAGCAGCTTGGGCCCTAAGAACACCGGGGAGCTGTTTTTT	CASSLGPKNTGELFF
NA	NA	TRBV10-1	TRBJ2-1	TGCGCCAGCAGTGAGACCGGAAATGAGGGCTCCTACAATGAGCAGTTCTTC	CASSETGNEGSYNEQFF
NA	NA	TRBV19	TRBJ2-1	TGTGCCAGTAGTAGCGACTGGGCCCCCTACAATGAGCAGTTCTTC	CASSSDWAPYNEQFF
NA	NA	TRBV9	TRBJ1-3	TGTGCCAGCAGCGTAGGGGACCTCTCTGGAAACACCATATATTTT	CASSVGDLSGNTIYF
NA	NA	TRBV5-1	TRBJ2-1	TGCGCCAGCAGCTTGGGGCCCCAGTTTGCCGGGCAGTTCTTC	CASSLGPQFAGQFF
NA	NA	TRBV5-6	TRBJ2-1	TGTGCCAGCAGCTTGTCACCAGCGGACTCCTACAATGAGCAGTTCTTC	CASSLSPADSYNEQFF
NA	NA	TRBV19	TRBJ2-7	TGTGCCAGTAGTATGGGGGGATTGGGGGCCTACGAGCAGTACTTC	CASSMGGLGAYEQYF
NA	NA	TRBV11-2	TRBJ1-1	TGTGCCAGCAGCCTCGGGCAGTACACTGAAGCTTTCTTT	CASSLGQYTEAFF
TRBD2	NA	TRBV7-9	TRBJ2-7	TGTGCCAGCAGCTTGGGACTAGCGGGAGCAACCCCCCACGAGCAGTACTTC	CASSLGLAGATPHEQYF
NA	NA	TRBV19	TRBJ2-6	TGTGCCAGTCAGGACGCCGACTCTGGGGCCAACGTCCTGACTTTC	CASQDADSGANVLTF
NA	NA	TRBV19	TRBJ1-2	TGTGCCAGTAGTATAATCGGGGACATAGGCGGCTACACCTTC	CASSIIGDIGGYTF
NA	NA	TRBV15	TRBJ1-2	TGTGCCACCAGGGAAGAGACTAACTATGGCTACACCTTC	CATREETNYGYTF
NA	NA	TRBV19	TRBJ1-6	TGTGCCAGTAGTATAGATCTACGCTCCTATAATTCACCCCTCCACTTT	CASSIDLRSYNSPLHF
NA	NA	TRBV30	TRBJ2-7	TGTGCCTGGGCCAACGGGCACGTTTACGAGCAGTACTTC	CAWANGHVYEQYF
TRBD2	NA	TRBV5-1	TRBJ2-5	TGCGCCAGCAGCCCGGGGAGGGCGGGCCAGGAGACCCAGTACTTC	CASSPGRAGQETQYF
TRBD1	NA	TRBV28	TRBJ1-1	TGTGCCAGCAGTCCGTACGGGACAGGGGAAACTGAAGCTTTCTTT	CASSPYGTGETEAFF
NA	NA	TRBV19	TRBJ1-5	TGTGCCAGTAGTATTTGGAGTTATAGCAATCAGCCCCAGCATTTT	CASSIWSYSNQPQHF
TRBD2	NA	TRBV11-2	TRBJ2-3	TGTGCCAGCAGCTTATTTTTCGCGGGAGGGCCTCGAGATACGCAGTATTTT	CASSLFFAGGPRDTQYF
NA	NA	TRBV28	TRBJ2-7	TGTGCCAGCCTTCCGGTGAGCTTTGAGAGCTCCTACGAGCAGTACTTC	CASLPVSFESSYEQYF
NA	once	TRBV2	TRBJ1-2	TGTGCCAGCAGTGAATGGTCCTATGGCTACACCTTC	CASSEWSYGYTF
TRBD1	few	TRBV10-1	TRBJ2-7	TGCGCCAGCTCCAGGACAGGGTACTACGAGCAGTACTTC	CASSRTGYYEQYF
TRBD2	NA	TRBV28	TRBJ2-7	TGTGCCAGCAGTTTCGGGAGCGGGAGGCCTGGCGAGCAGTACTTC	CASSFGSGRPGEQYF
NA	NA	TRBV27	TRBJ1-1	TGTGCCAGCAGCATAAGGGTGAACACTGAAGCTTTCTTT	CASSIRVNTEAFF
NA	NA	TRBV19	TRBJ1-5	TGTGCCAGTAGGGATAACGATCAGCCCCAGCATTTT	CASRDNDQPQHF
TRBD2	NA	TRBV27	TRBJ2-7	TGTGCCAGCAACCCCGGGACTAGCTCCCACGAGCAGTACTTC	CASNPGTSSHEQYF
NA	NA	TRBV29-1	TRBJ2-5	TGCAGCGTTGATGATCTGATAGATATGGAGACCCAGTACTTC	CSVDDLIDMETQYF
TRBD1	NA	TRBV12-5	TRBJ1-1	TGTGCTAGAAAGAACAGGGGGACTGAAGCTTTCTTT	CARKNRGTEAFF
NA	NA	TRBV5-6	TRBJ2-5	TGTGCCAGCAGCTCTGGAGGTCCCGGGACCGTGAGTTGGGAGACCCAGTACTTC	CASSSGGPGTVSWETQYF
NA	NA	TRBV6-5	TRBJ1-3	TGTGCCAGCAGTCCAACAGGGTCTGGAAACACCATATATTTT	CASSPTGSGNTIYF
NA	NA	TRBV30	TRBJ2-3	TGTGCCTGGGAAGCCCGAGCGGATACGCAGTATTTT	CAWEARADTQYF
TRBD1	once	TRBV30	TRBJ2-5	TGTGCCTGGAAGGGGGCCGGACAGGAGTACCAAGAGACCCAGTACTTC	CAWKGAGQEYQETQYF
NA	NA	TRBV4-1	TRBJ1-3	TGCGCCAGCAGCCAAGGTTCGGGGGACACCATATATTTT	CASSQGSGDTIYF
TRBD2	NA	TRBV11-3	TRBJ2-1	TGTGCCAGCAGCTTAGCCCCCGGGACAGCGGGAGGCAATGAGCAGTTCTTC	CASSLAPGTAGGNEQFF
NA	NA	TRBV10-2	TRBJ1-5	TGCGCCAGCAGAGCAACAGAGGGCAATCAGCCCCAGCATTTT	CASRATEGNQPQHF
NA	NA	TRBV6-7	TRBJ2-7	TGTGCCGCCGAGGATGTGGGGGTAAACGAGCAGTACTTC	CAAEDVGVNEQYF
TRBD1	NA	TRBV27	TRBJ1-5	TGTGCCAGCAGTCCTCGCGGACAGGGCCCTCAGCCCCAGCATTTT	CASSPRGQGPQPQHF
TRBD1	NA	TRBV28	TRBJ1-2	TGTGCCAGCAGTGGTAGTGTGGGGACAGGCTATGGCTACACCTTC	CASSGSVGTGYGYTF
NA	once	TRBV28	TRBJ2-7	TGTGCCAGCAGCCGGGACACAGCCTACGAGCAGTACTTC	CASSRDTAYEQYF
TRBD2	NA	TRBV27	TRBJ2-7	TGTGCCAGCAGCCCAGCGGGAAACTCCTACGAGCAGTACTTC	CASSPAGNSYEQYF
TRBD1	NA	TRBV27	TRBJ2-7	TGTGCCAGCAGCACACAGACAGGGTTCGTTGACGAGCAGTACTTC	CASSTQTGFVDEQYF
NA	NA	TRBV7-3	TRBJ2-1	TGTGCCAGCAGCTCCCCACGGGAACCTAGCGTCCAGTTCTTC	CASSSPREPSVQFF
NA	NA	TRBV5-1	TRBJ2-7	TGCGCCAGCAGGGGTACCTACGAGCAGTACTTC	CASRGTYEQYF
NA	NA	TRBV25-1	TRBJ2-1	TGTGCCAGCAGTCGCCCCAGCCGCGAGGGTCGTTATGAGCAGTTCTTC	CASSRPSREGRYEQFF
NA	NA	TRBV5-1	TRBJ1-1	TGCGCCAGCAGGCCAGCCCAGCGGGGCACTGAAGCTTTCTTT	CASRPAQRGTEAFF
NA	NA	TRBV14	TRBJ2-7	TGTGCCAGCAGCCCGGACTACCTTTCCTACGAGCAGTACTTC	CASSPDYLSYEQYF
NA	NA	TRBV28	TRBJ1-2	TGTGCCAGCAGTTTAGCCTCTAACTATGGCTACACCTTC	CASSLASNYGYTF
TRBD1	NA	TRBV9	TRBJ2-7	TGTGCCAGCAGCTCTTCCTCGACAGGGTACTACGAGCAGTACTTC	CASSSSSTGYYEQYF